Detailed here is one T cell receptor beta chain. What this receptor recognizes is not known. One base away there is no much larger clone; base qualities are not given. In the prospective study, participants were 18 to 89 years old, resided in fewer than 25 geographic areas of the United States, and were enrolled through a virtual design. To assign participants to cohorts, the prospective study relied on clinical history that participants themselves reported in a screening survey and a study questionnaire. For ImmuneRACE Cohort 3, a participant was defined as recovered based on two consecutive negative NP/OP PCR tests, clearance by a healthcare professional, or resolution of symptoms. In the prospective study, whole blood, serum and a nasopharyngeal or oropharyngeal swab were collected from each participant by mobile phlebotomists. Prospective study participants could optionally give additional blood draws and questionnaires over an approximately 2-month period. Before DNA extraction, blood samples from the prospective study were shipped at room temperature or frozen.

These data originate in a study of blood T cell repertoires in COVID-19 (dated by TCRdb to about 2020). Concerning the study at large: The collaborator samples originated in the United States, Italy and Spain and spanned the acute and convalescent phases of COVID-19. The material from the prospective study consisted of cDNA or gDNA derived from T cells, B-cell-depleted T cells, or PBMCs. The dataset comprised deeply sampled blood TCRbeta repertoires from subjects exposed to, actively infected with, or recovered from COVID-19. A freely available public database, intended as a resource for researchers studying the immune response to SARS-CoV-2, is where the repertoires were released. The samples were drawn from the first 160 participants of the ongoing ImmuneRACE study and from some 1,300 subjects provided by 6 global collaborators. Sample metadata almost always included a de-identified subject ID, COVID-19 status, age in years and sex. HLA class I and class II types, where available, came from metadata supplied by the sample provider rather than from assay-based typing. The research as a whole found: How much clinical and demographic metadata was included differed by source and by participant, and the metadata was provided uncurated.

From cysteine to phenylalanine, the CDR3 is 15 amino acids long. Only the CDR3 DNA stays, 45 bases, in frame from base 1. A distance of 9 bases separates the germline ends of V and J, which lose 0 bases and 0 bases respectively. Looking up the germline V gene yields CDR1 SGHTA and CDR2 FQGNSA. TCRbeta CDR3 regions were amplified from genomic DNA by means of the immunoSEQ Assay, a bias-controlled multiplex PCR. The published analysis was carried out like this. Within the assay, amplification of reference gene primers was used to estimate how many nucleated cells each sample contained. To quantify the absolute abundance of each unique TCRbeta CDR3 rearrangement, sequence reads were collapsed and filtered. For each sample, productive Simpson clonality was calculated as the square root of Simpson's diversity index over productive rearrangements. TCRdb re-hosts the immuneACCESS table, in-frame sequences only. Its copies lack some clones; in the studies checked, an unresolved V gene accounts for under half of them, and the cause for the rest is not known. That table gives V, J and clone size, and the DNA gave D and trimming. A total of about 310,000 clones appear in this sample, 70% to 90% of them only once. The ten most abundant clones make up over 9% of the sample.

The sequenced sample was PBMCs or T cells enriched from blood (not recorded which). Recombination joined TRBV7-2 with TRBJ2-7, with the D gene too uncertain to name. The source of this sequence is a middle-aged woman who had recovered from COVID-19. The encoded CDR3 is CASSLAEWSSYEQYF. The sequenced DNA: TGTGCCAGCAGCTTAGCGGAATGGAGCTCCTACGAGCAGTACTTC.